What follows is one TCR beta chain and its context. One end of the junction does not line up with germline, which may come from a read error. Other DNA sequences from this sample encode an identical CDR3 as well. CDR3 length: 14 amino acids. Germline values: CDR1 SGHRS, CDR2 YFSETQ. These data originate in a study of cytomegalovirus exposure and HLA in healthy donors. With 60 Vbeta and 13 Jbeta primers, the PCR was carried out. Measured with immunoSEQ multiplex PCR; TCRdb has only the in-frame clones, and not every one. Of 75,000 to 95,000 clones listed, approximately 68% are singletons. Sequenced sample: PBMCs. This receptor was obtained from a woman aged 50 to 65 in good health and CMV-seropositive. V and J are TRBV5-1 and TRBJ1-5, with D possibly being TRBD1 (5 bases). The chain's CDR3 is CASSLEGGNQPQHF. In DNA form, the CDR3 reads TGCGCCAGCAGTTTGGAAGGGGGCAATCAGCCCCAGCATTTT.